These T cell receptor beta chains were read from a single sample in a study of T cells in localized non-small cell lung cancer. Produced via immunoSEQ multiplex PCR; TCRdb's table is partial and in-frame only. The sample shows 70,000 to 80,000 clones, more than 70% of them seen only once. The sample in question was peripheral blood, obtained before any cancer treatment. The receptors derive from a woman aged 40-70 years with stage I squamous cell lung carcinoma. Each CDR3 is given with its conserved first and last residue. Fields, in order: D gene, V gene, J gene, CDR3 protein, CDR3 DNA. The D gene is left open where the match is weak.

TRBD2	TRBV7-9	TRBJ2-2	CASSQGFTSGGNTGELFF	TGTGCCAGCAGCCAGGGATTTACTAGCGGGGGTAACACCGGGGAGCTGTTTTTT
NA	TRBV5-1	TRBJ1-4	CASSAGQNSNEKLFF	TGCGCCAGCAGCGCCGGACAGAACTCTAATGAAAAACTGTTTTTT
NA	TRBV4-2	TRBJ1-1	CASSHLGRGENTEAFF	TGTGCCAGCAGCCACCTCGGGAGGGGGGAGAACACTGAAGCTTTCTTT
NA	TRBV27	TRBJ2-7	CASRPRGGSSYEQYF	TGTGCCAGCAGGCCCAGGGGAGGAAGCTCCTACGAGCAGTACTTC
TRBD1	TRBV28	TRBJ1-6	CAIRGEGPGSPLHF	TGTGCCATCAGGGGGGAGGGGCCAGGATCACCCCTCCACTTT
NA	TRBV4-2	TRBJ2-1	CASSQDESRRNEQFF	TGTGCCAGCAGCCAAGATGAGTCTCGTCGCAATGAGCAGTTCTTC
TRBD1	TRBV19	TRBJ2-1	CASSRQGTSYNEQFF	TGTGCCAGTAGCCGACAGGGAACCTCCTACAATGAGCAGTTCTTC
NA	TRBV5-8	TRBJ1-6	CASRQDNNSPLHF	TGTGCCAGCCGACAGGACAATAATTCACCCCTCCACTTT
NA	TRBV5-1	TRBJ2-3	CASSLGLADTQYF	TGCGCCAGCAGCTTGGGTCTCGCGGATACGCAGTATTTT
NA	TRBV5-4	TRBJ1-2	CASSLRVDYGYTF	TGTGCCAGCAGCTTGCGGGTTGACTATGGCTACACCTTC
NA	TRBV7-2	TRBJ2-7	CASSLGGTLSYEQYF	TGTGCCAGCAGCTTAGGTGGAACCTTGTCCTACGAGCAGTACTTC
NA	TRBV10-3	TRBJ2-3	CAISSRGTDTQYF	TGTGCCATCAGCTCTCGGGGGACAGATACGCAGTATTTT
NA	TRBV11-2	TRBJ2-3	CASSRSPGDTQYF	TGTGCCAGCAGTCGTAGCCCGGGGGATACGCAGTATTTT
NA	TRBV29-1	TRBJ1-2	CSVSEGDYGYTF	TGCAGCGTCTCCGAAGGGGACTATGGCTACACCTTC
NA	TRBV19	TRBJ2-7	CASSISSDYEQYF	TGTGCCAGTAGTATATCCAGCGACTACGAGCAGTACTTC